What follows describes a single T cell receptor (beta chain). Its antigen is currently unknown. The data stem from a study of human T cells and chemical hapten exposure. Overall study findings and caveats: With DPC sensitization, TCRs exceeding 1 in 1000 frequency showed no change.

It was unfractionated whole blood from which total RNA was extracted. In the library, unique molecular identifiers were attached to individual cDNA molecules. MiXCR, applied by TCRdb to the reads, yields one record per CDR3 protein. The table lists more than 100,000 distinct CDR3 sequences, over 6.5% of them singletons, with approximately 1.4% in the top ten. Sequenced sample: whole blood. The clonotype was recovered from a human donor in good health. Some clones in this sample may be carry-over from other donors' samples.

CDR3 sequence: CASSFLSSYEQYF. The CDR3 bases are TGCGCCAGCAGCTTTCTAAGCTCCTACGAGCAGTACTTC. The chain links TRBV5-1 to TRBJ2-7, with D hard to call. The CDR3 runs 13 residues. Germline CDR1 reads SGHRS; CDR2 reads YFSETQ. V lost 2 bases and J 0 bases, leaving 6 bases between the germline ends.